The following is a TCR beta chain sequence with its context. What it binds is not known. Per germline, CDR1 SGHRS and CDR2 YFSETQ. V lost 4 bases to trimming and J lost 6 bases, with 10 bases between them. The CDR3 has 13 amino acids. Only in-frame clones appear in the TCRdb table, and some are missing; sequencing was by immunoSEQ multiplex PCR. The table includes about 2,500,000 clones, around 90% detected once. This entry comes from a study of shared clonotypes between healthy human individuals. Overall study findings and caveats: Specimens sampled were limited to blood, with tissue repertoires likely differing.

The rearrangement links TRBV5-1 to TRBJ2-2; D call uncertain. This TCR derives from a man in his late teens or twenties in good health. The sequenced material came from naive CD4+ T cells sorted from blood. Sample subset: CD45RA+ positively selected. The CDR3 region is CASSPDQAGELFF. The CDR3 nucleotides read TGCGCCAGCAGCCCGGACCAGGCCGGGGAGCTGTTTTTT. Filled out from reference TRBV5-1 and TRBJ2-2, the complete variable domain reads KAGVTQTPRYLIKTRGQQVTLSCSPISGHRSVSWYQQTPGQGLQFLFEYFSETQRNKGNFPGRFSGRQFSNSRSEMNVSTLELGDSALYLCASSPDQAGELFFGEGSRLTVL.